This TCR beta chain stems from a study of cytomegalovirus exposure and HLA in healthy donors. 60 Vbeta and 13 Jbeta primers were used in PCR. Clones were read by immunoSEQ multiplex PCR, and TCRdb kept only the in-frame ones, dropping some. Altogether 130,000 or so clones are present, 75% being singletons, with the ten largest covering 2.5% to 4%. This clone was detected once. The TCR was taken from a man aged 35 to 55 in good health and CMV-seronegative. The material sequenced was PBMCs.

CDR3 DNA sequence: TGTGCCAGTAGTTTGGACAGGGAGAACACTGAAGCTTTCTTT. Its translation: CASSLDRENTEAFF. The chain employs TRBV19 and TRBJ1-1; 8 bases align to TRBD1. V lost 5 bases and J lost 1; bases outside the gene matches: 3. Germline V gives CDR1 LNHDA, CDR2 SQIVND (reference sequence). The CDR3 is made up of 14 amino acids. Combining the CDR3 with reference TRBV19 and TRBJ1-1 gives the whole variable domain DGGITQSPKYLFRKEGQNVTLSCEQNLNHDAMYWYRQDPGQGLRLIYYSQIVNDFQKGDIAEGYSVSREKKESFPLTVTSAQKNPTAFYLCASSLDRENTEAFFGQGTRLTVV.